The text below deals with one T cell receptor (beta chain). The data belong to a study of cytomegalovirus exposure and HLA in healthy donors. The PCR was carried out with 60 Vbeta primers and 13 Jbeta primers. Profiling relied on immunoSEQ multiplex PCR, and the TCRdb table lists in-frame clones only, not all of them. The table records approximately 200,000 clones, roughly 75% of them present only once. Specimen: PBMCs. The sequence was obtained from a man aged 25 to 40 in good health and CMV-seropositive.

The CDR3 bases are TGCGCCAGCAGCCAAGACGGTAGCGGGGACACAGATACGCAGTATTTT. Translated: CASSQDGSGDTDTQYF. The chain uses TRBV4-3 and TRBJ2-3, with 8 nucleotides matching TRBD2. Germline values: CDR1 LGHNA, CDR2 YSLEER. Trimming removed 0 bases from V and 2 bases from J; junction bases left unmatched: 4. This CDR3 spans 16 amino acids.